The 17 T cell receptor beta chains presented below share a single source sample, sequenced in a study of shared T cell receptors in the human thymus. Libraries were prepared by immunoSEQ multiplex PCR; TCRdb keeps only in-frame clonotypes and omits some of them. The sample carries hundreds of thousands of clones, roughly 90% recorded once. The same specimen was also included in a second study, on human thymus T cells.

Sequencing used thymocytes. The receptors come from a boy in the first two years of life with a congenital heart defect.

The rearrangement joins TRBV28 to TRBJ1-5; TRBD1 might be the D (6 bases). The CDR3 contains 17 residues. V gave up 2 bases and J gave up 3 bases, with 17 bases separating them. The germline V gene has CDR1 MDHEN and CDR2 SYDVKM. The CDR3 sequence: CASSLTFRGHLNQPQHF. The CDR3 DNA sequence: TGTGCCAGCAGTTTAACGTTCAGGGGTCACCTCAATCAGCCCCAGCATTTT.

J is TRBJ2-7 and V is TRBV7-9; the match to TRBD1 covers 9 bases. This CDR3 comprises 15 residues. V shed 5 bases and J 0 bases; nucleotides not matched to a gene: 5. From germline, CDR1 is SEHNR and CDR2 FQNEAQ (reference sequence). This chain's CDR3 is CASSPGTGSSYEQYF. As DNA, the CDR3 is TGTGCCAGCAGCCCAGGGACAGGGAGCTCCTACGAGCAGTACTTC.

The CDR3 is CASSPGTGGEKLFF. The CDR3 region has the DNA TGCGCCAGCAGCCCCGGGACAGGGGGGGAAAAACTGTTTTTT. The chain has TRBV5-1 and TRBJ1-4; 11 bases agree with TRBD1. V was pared by 4 bases and J by 8 bases, with 4 bases of the junction left unmatched. This CDR3 is built from 14 residues. Germline CDR1 is SGHRS and CDR2 is YFSETQ.

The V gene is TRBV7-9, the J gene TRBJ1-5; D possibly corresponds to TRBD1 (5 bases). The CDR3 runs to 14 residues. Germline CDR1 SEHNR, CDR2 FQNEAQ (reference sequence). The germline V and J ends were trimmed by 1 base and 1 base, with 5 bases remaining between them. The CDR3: CASSLDRSNQPQHF. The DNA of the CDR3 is TGTGCCAGCAGCTTAGACAGGAGCAATCAGCCCCAGCATTTT.

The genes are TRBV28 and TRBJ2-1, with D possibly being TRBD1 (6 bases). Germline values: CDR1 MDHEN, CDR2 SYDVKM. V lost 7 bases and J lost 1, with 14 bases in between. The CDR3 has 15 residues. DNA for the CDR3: TGTGCCAGCACCGGTGAACAGGGTTCCTACAATGAGCAGTTCTTC. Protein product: CASTGEQGSYNEQFF.

The CDR3: CASSQDNRGYTF. Here the CDR3 DNA reads TGTGCCAGCAGCCAAGATAATCGTGGCTACACCTTC. The chain uses TRBV4-2 and TRBJ1-2; unclear D gene. CDR3 length: 12 amino acids. CDR1 is LGHNA and CDR2 is YNFKEQ in the germline V gene. Trimming pared 0 bases from V and 7 bases from J, leaving 6 bases between.

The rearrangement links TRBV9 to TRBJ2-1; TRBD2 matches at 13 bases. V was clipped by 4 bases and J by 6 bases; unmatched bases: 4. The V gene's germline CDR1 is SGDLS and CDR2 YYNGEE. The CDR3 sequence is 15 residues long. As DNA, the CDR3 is TGTGCCAGCAGCACTCGACTAGCGGGAGGCAATGAGCAGTTCTTC. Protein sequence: CASSTRLAGGNEQFF.

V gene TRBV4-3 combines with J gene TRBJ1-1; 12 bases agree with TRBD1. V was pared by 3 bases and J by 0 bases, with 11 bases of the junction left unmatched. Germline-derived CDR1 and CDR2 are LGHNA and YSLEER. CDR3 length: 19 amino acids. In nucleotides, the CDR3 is TGCGCCAGCAGCCAGGGAGCGGGACAGGGGGCAGGGATGAACACTGAAGCTTTCTTT. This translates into CASSQGAGQGAGMNTEAFF.

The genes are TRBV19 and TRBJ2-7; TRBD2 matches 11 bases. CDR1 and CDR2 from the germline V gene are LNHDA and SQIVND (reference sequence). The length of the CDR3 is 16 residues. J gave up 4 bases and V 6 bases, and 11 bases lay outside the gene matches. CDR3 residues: CASSPGLAGTGYEQYF. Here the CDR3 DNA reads TGTGCCAGTAGCCCAGGACTAGCGGGCACTGGATACGAGCAGTACTTC.

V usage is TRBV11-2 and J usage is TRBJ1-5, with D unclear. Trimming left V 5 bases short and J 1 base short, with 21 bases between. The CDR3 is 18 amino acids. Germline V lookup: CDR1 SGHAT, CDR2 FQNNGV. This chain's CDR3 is CASSVGPGGPGSNQPQHF. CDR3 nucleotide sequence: TGTGCCAGCAGCGTCGGTCCCGGCGGGCCGGGGAGCAATCAGCCCCAGCATTTT.

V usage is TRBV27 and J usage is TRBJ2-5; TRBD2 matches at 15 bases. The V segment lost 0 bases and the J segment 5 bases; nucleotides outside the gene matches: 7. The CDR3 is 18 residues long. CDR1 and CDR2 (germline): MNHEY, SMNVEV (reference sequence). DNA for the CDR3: TGTGCCAGCAGTTTATCTGGGACTAGCGGGAGGCCCGGGGAGACCCAGTACTTC. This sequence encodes CASSLSGTSGRPGETQYF.

This chain's CDR3 is CASSLGQGAGGANVLTF. CDR3 bases: TGTGCCAGCAGCTTGGGACAGGGGGCTGGTGGGGCCAACGTCCTGACTTTC. This chain connects TRBV5-8 to TRBJ2-6; 10 bases align to TRBD1. Germline values: CDR1 SGHTS, CDR2 YDEGEE. The CDR3 length is 17 residues. J was trimmed by 3 bases and V by 0 bases; bases with no gene match: 3.

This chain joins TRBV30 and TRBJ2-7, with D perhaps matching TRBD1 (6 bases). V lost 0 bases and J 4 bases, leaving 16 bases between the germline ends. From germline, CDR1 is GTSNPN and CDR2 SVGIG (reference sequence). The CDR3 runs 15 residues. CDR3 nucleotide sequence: TGTGCCTGGAGTGTTATGTACGGGACAAAATACGAGCAGTACTTC. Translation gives CAWSVMYGTKYEQYF.

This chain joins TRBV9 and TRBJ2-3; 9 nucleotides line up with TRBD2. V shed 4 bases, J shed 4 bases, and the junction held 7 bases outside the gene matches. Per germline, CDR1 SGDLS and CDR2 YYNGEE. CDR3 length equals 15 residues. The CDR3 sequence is CASSIGTSSSDTQYF. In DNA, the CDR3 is TGTGCCAGCAGCATTGGGACTAGCTCATCAGATACGCAGTATTTT.

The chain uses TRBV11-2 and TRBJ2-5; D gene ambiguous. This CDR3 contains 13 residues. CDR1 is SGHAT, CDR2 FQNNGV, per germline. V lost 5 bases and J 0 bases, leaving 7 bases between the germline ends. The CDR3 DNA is TGTGCCAGCAGCCTTCACTACCAAGAGACCCAGTACTTC. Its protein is CASSLHYQETQYF.

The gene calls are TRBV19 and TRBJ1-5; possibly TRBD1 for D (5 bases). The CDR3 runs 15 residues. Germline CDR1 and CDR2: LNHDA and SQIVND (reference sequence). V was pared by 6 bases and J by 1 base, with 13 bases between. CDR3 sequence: CASRPPQVSNQPQHF. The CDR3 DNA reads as TGTGCCAGTAGACCCCCACAGGTGAGCAATCAGCCCCAGCATTTT.

In DNA, the CDR3 is TGTGCCAGCAGTCCACTCCCCCGGTGGGTGAGGGGGTCTGGGGCCAACGTCCTGACTTTC. Translated, it gives CASSPLPRWVRGSGANVLTF. The chain couples TRBV28 to TRBJ2-6; the D gene is possibly TRBD1 (6 bases). The germline V gene encodes CDR1 MDHEN and CDR2 SYDVKM. CDR3 size: 20 residues. V lost 5 bases and J 1 base, leaving 24 bases between the germline ends. The full variable domain, its missing parts supplied by reference TRBV28 and TRBJ2-6, is DVKVTQSSRYLVKRTGEKVFLECVQDMDHENMFWYRQDPGLGLRLIYFSYDVKMKEKGDIPEGYSVSREKKERFSLILESASTNQTSMYLCASSPLPRWVRGSGANVLTFGAGSRLTVL.